These 27 T cell receptor beta chains were all obtained from the same sample, sequenced in a study of blood T cell repertoires in COVID-19. Assay used: immunoSEQ multiplex PCR; TCRdb lists only in-frame clones, some missing. The profile shows approximately 250,000 clones, approximately 84% of them singletons. The sample comprised PBMCs or T cells enriched from blood (not recorded which). All receptors derive from a middle-aged man who had recovered from COVID-19.

This clone was observed once. This chain uses TRBV3-1 (or the pseudogene TRBV3-2) with TRBJ2-5; 8 nucleotides match TRBD2. CDR3 size: 14 residues. The germline V gene encodes CDR1 LGHDT and CDR2 YNNKEL (reference sequence). J gave up 2 bases and V 6 bases, and 5 bases lay outside the gene matches. In DNA, the CDR3 is TGTGCCAGCAGAGTTAGCGGGGTACAAGAGACCCAGTACTTC. Its protein product is CASRVSGVQETQYF.

The V call is TRBV19, the J call TRBJ2-5; 12 nucleotides line up with TRBD2. Per the germline V gene, CDR1 is LNHDA and CDR2 is SQIVND (reference sequence). The CDR3 is 18 residues long. The V and J ends lost 7 bases and 5 bases, in that order; junction bases with no gene match: 17. This CDR3 is CASNPTSGSIEGRETQYF. The CDR3 coding sequence is TGTGCCAGTAATCCGACTAGCGGGAGTATTGAAGGCCGGGAGACCCAGTACTTC. Variable domain in full (rest from reference TRBV19 and TRBJ2-5): DGGITQSPKYLFRKEGQNVTLSCEQNLNHDAMYWYRQDPGQGLRLIYYSQIVNDFQKGDIAEGYSVSREKKESFPLTVTSAQKNPTAFYLCASNPTSGSIEGRETQYFGPGTRLLVL.

The J gene is TRBJ1-2, the V gene TRBV4-2, with 8 bases matching TRBD1. Losses at the gene ends were 0 bases for V and 8 bases for J; bases not matched to a gene: 14. This CDR3 contains 17 residues. Germline V gene sequence: CDR1 LGHNA, CDR2 YNFKEQ. The CDR3 region has the DNA TGTGCCAGCAGCCAAGAGTCCCGGACAGGGCCCGGCGGAGGCTACACCTTC. This encodes CASSQESRTGPGGGYTF.

The genes are TRBV7-9 and TRBJ2-7; 7 bases are a match to TRBD1. The V gene's germline CDR1 is SEHNR and CDR2 FQNEAQ (reference sequence). The CDR3 has 15 residues. Unmatched junction bases numbered 12, after V lost 7 bases and J lost 3 bases. In DNA, the CDR3 is TGTGCCAGCACCTTCTCGGACAGGCCCCTCTACGAGCAGTACTTC. Protein product: CASTFSDRPLYEQYF. The entire variable domain, with the rest obtained from reference TRBV7-9 and TRBJ2-7, is as follows: DTGVSQNPRHKITKRGQNVTFRCDPISEHNRLYWYRQTLGQGPEFLTYFQNEAQLEKSRLLSDRFSAERPKGSFSTLEIQRTEQGDSAMYLCASTFSDRPLYEQYFGPGTRLTVT.

The chain has TRBV5-1 and TRBJ1-2, with TRBD1 identical over 8 bases. The CDR3 is made up of 15 amino acids. CDR1 and CDR2 (germline): SGHRS, YFSETQ. V lost 0 bases to trimming and J lost 6 bases; unmatched junction nucleotides: 7. The CDR3: CASSLDFTGGDGYTF. Written as DNA, the CDR3 is TGCGCCAGCAGCTTGGATTTTACAGGGGGAGATGGCTACACCTTC.

This sequence joins TRBV5-1 and TRBJ1-2; 8 positions agree with TRBD1. V lost 4 bases, J lost 1 base, and 9 bases stayed unmatched. Germline CDR1 and CDR2: SGHRS and YFSETQ. The CDR3 loop spans 16 amino acids. CDR3 residues: CASSQGQGPNNYGYTF. The CDR3 nucleotides read TGCGCCAGCAGCCAAGGACAGGGACCTAATAACTATGGCTACACCTTC.

This chain uses TRBV6-1 with TRBJ1-5, with TRBD1 as a possible D gene (5 bases). Trimming stripped 2 bases from V and 3 bases from J, with 8 bases between. Germline V gene sequence: CDR1 MNHNS, CDR2 SASEGT. The CDR3 sequence is 14 residues long. The CDR3 reads CASSEIQVNQPQHF. The CDR3, as DNA: TGTGCCAGCAGTGAAATACAGGTCAATCAGCCCCAGCATTTT.

The gene calls are TRBV5-1 and TRBJ2-1, with D tentatively TRBD2 (7 bases). V lost 3 bases to trimming and J lost 10 bases, with 20 bases between them. Germline CDR1 is SGHRS and CDR2 is YFSETQ. This CDR3 is 15 amino acids long. CDR3 DNA: TGCGCCAGCAGCTGGAGGACGTCGGGGGGCAAGGAGCAGTTCTTC. It codes for CASSWRTSGGKEQFF.

V and J are TRBV9 and TRBJ2-1; a possible D gene is TRBD2 (5 bases). Germline assignment: CDR1 SGDLS and CDR2 YYNGEE. V was pared by 0 bases and J by 9 bases, with 10 bases between. This CDR3 has 13 residues. The CDR3 nucleotides read TGTGCCAGCAGCGTAGCTAGCTACGGTGAGCAGTTCTTC. Protein sequence: CASSVASYGEQFF. The full variable domain, completed using reference TRBV9 and TRBJ2-1, is DSGVTQTPKHLITATGQRVTLRCSPRSGDLSVYWYQQSLDQGLQFLIQYYNGEERAKGNILERFSAQQFPDLHSELNLSSLELGDSALYFCASSVASYGEQFFGPGTRLTVL.

The rearrangement joins TRBV7-9 to TRBJ2-2; maybe TRBD1 (5 bases). Trimming cost V 6 bases and J 6 bases, with 14 bases left between them. The CDR3 contains 14 residues. Germline CDR1 is SEHNR and CDR2 is FQNEAQ (reference sequence). The DNA of the CDR3 is TGTGCCAGCAGAATCAGGGCTGGACCCGGGGAGCTGTTTTTT. It encodes CASRIRAGPGELFF.

CDR3: CSVEDGQGEAEQFF. In DNA form, the CDR3 reads TGCAGCGTTGAGGACGGACAGGGAGAAGCTGAGCAGTTCTTC. The chain carries TRBV29-1 and TRBJ2-1, with TRBD1 matching 8 bases. CDR3 size: 14 residues. Germline trimming cut 3 bases from V and 9 bases from J; bases unmatched to any gene: 10. Germline V gene data show CDR1 as SQVTM and CDR2 as ANQGSEA.

The rearrangement joins TRBV7-2 to TRBJ1-5; D unresolved. The germline gives CDR1 SGHTA, CDR2 FQGNSA. Trimming took 2 bases from V and 4 from J, leaving 12 bases between them. The CDR3 consists of 15 residues. CDR3 sequence: CASSLRRDGNQPQHF. The CDR3 DNA sequence: TGTGCCAGCAGCTTAAGACGGGATGGTAATCAGCCCCAGCATTTT.

The chain combines TRBV7-3 with TRBJ2-1; no clear D. The germline V gene has CDR1 SGHTA and CDR2 FQGTGA. This CDR3 spans 13 amino acids. Deletions cut 4 bases from V and 9 bases from J, with 13 bases between. The CDR3 sequence is CASSSTSVGEQFF. The CDR3 bases are TGTGCCAGCAGCTCCACCAGCGTCGGTGAGCAGTTCTTC.

The rearrangement links TRBV5-3 to TRBJ2-3, with TRBD1 matching over 7 bases. TRBV5-3 is reported as an ORF; its role is uncertain. CDR3 length: 15 residues. J lost 3 bases, V lost 0 bases, and 4 bases had no gene match. CDR3 sequence (DNA): TGTGCCAGAAGCTTGGCTGGCAGGGGGACAGATACGCAGTATTTT. Translating it yields CARSLAGRGTDTQYF.

This chain connects TRBV19 to TRBJ1-3; TRBD1 is a possible D gene (6 bases). V shed 9 bases and J shed 4 bases, with 13 bases lying between them. The V gene's germline CDR1 is LNHDA and CDR2 SQIVND (reference sequence). This CDR3 spans 13 amino acids. The CDR3 region is CASNWGQGNTIYF. Written as DNA, the CDR3 is TGTGCCAGCAATTGGGGGCAAGGAAACACCATATATTTT. Full variable domain (outside the CDR3, taken from reference TRBV19 and TRBJ1-3): DGGITQSPKYLFRKEGQNVTLSCEQNLNHDAMYWYRQDPGQGLRLIYYSQIVNDFQKGDIAEGYSVSREKKESFPLTVTSAQKNPTAFYLCASNWGQGNTIYFGEGSWLTVV.

The V call is TRBV5-6, the J call TRBJ1-1; D is unresolved. Trimming shortened V by 4 bases and J by 10 bases, and 11 bases separated the two germline ends. CDR1 is SGHDT, CDR2 YYEEEE, per germline. CDR3 size: 11 residues. The CDR3 nucleotides read TGTGCCAGCAGCAATCAAAGAGGAGCTTTCTTT. Its translation is CASSNQRGAFF.

This clone has a handful of counts. The chain carries TRBV5-1 and TRBJ2-5, with D perhaps TRBD1 (6 bases). CDR1 is SGHRS, CDR2 YFSETQ, per germline. The CDR3 spans 15 residues. V gave up 2 bases and J gave up 1 base, with 12 bases separating them. For the CDR3, the DNA is TGCGCCAGCAGCTTACAGGGCGGAGGCCAAGAGACCCAGTACTTC. Protein: CASSLQGGGQETQYF.

This rearrangement joins TRBV6-2 or TRBV6-3 to TRBJ1-5, with D uncertain. Trimming took 6 bases from V and 3 from J, leaving 15 bases between them. Germline lookup yields CDR1 MNHEY and CDR2 SVGEGT. The CDR3 contains 15 residues. CDR3: CASSPAPYYNQPQHF. CDR3 nucleotides: TGTGCCAGCAGCCCCGCTCCTTACTACAATCAGCCCCAGCATTTT.

CDR3 region: CASTTTGGNQFF. The DNA for the CDR3 is TGTGCCAGCACCACAACAGGGGGCAATCAGTTCTTC. V is TRBV28 and J is TRBJ2-1; 9 bases fit TRBD1. CDR1 and CDR2 (germline): MDHEN, SYDVKM. The V gene end was trimmed by 7 bases and the J gene end by 13 bases; junction bases not matched to a gene: 8. The CDR3 runs 12 residues.

This chain uses TRBV19 with TRBJ1-1; D is possibly TRBD1 (6 bases). Between the trimmed V and J ends, which lost 4 bases and 0 bases, there was a span of 9 bases. The CDR3 is made up of 14 amino acids. The germline V gene has CDR1 LNHDA and CDR2 SQIVND (reference sequence). CDR3 amino acids: CASSTGQMNTEAFF. Here the CDR3 DNA reads TGTGCCAGTAGTACCGGACAGATGAACACTGAAGCTTTCTTT.

The sample holds a few counts of this clone. This chain uses TRBV5-8 with TRBJ1-2; D uncertain. With 4 bases removed from V and 6 bases from J, the gap between germline ends came to 16 bases. The germline gives CDR1 SGHTS, CDR2 YDEGEE. The CDR3 covers 14 residues. CDR3 bases: TGTGCCAGCAGCAGGGTGGTTCCGCGGGATGGCTACACCTTC. Translated: CASSRVVPRDGYTF.

This rearrangement joins TRBV7-7 to TRBJ1-1; weak D call: TRBD1 (6 bases). CDR3 length equals 13 residues. The germline V and J ends were trimmed by 2 bases and 5 bases, with 9 bases remaining between them. Germline lookup yields CDR1 SSHAT and CDR2 FNYEAQ (reference sequence). The CDR3 sequence: CASSLFRGTEAFF. In DNA form, the CDR3 reads TGTGCCAGCAGCTTATTCAGGGGAACTGAAGCTTTCTTT.

The chain joins TRBV28 to TRBJ1-4; no clear D gene. Germline V gene data show CDR1 as MDHEN and CDR2 as SYDVKM. The CDR3 contains 12 residues. V was trimmed by 3 bases and J by 6 bases, leaving 5 bases between them. The DNA for the CDR3 is TGTGCCAGCAGTTTGAGGGATGAAAAACTGTTTTTT. Translated: CASSLRDEKLFF. The entire variable domain, with the rest obtained from reference TRBV28 and TRBJ1-4, is as follows: DVKVTQSSRYLVKRTGEKVFLECVQDMDHENMFWYRQDPGLGLRLIYFSYDVKMKEKGDIPEGYSVSREKKERFSLILESASTNQTSMYLCASSLRDEKLFFGSGTQLSVL.

The V call is TRBV6-6, the J call TRBJ2-7; D remains ambiguous. CDR1 MNHNY and CDR2 SVGAGI come from the germline V gene (reference sequence). The CDR3 is made up of 11 amino acids. V gave up 3 bases and J gave up 3 bases, with 3 bases separating them. CDR3: CASSYRYEQYF. DNA of the CDR3: TGTGCCAGCAGTTATCGCTACGAGCAGTACTTC.

The rearrangement uses TRBV28 and TRBJ1-1, with D uncertain. CDR1 MDHEN and CDR2 SYDVKM come from the germline V gene. The CDR3 is made up of 15 amino acids. Trimming removed 2 bases at V and 0 bases at J, with 10 bases between. Here the CDR3 DNA reads TGTGCCAGCAGTTTACTCACAGTTCTGAACACTGAAGCTTTCTTT. Protein: CASSLLTVLNTEAFF.

V usage is TRBV10-3 and J usage is TRBJ2-7, with 9 bases identical to TRBD2. The CDR3 is made up of 16 amino acids. The V segment lost 8 bases and the J segment 0 bases; nucleotides outside the gene matches: 11. Germline V CDR1 and CDR2: ENHRY, SYGVKD. The CDR3 region is CAIGWKAGGSSYEQYF. CDR3 nucleotides: TGTGCCATCGGCTGGAAAGCGGGAGGTTCCTCCTACGAGCAGTACTTC.

V and J are TRBV2 and TRBJ2-1; no definite D call. V gave up 8 bases and J gave up 0 bases, with 11 bases separating them. The CDR3 extends over 14 amino acids. Germline CDR1 SNHLY, CDR2 FYNNEI. CDR3: CASYPQSSYNEQFF. In DNA, the CDR3 is TGTGCCAGCTACCCACAGAGCTCCTACAATGAGCAGTTCTTC.